This is a list of T cell receptor beta chains from one sample in a study of T-cell memory formation after mild COVID-19. TCRdb called the 5' RACE reads again in MiXCR, with one record for every CDR3 protein. The table shows around 450,000 distinct CDR3 sequences, with 24% occurring only once. Sequenced sample: PBMCs or a T cell subset sorted from them (not recorded which). The receptors were sampled from an adult woman who had mild COVID-19 (a few samples of this study predate the infection). Cell type and time point are not known. The CDR3 runs from the conserved cysteine through the conserved F or W. The D gene is left open where the match is weak. The size of a clone is reported for some rows only, either as once, few or many, or as a class for expanded clones.

j_call	v_call	d_call	clone_size	cdr3_aa	cdr3_nt
TRBJ2-2	TRBV24-1	.	.	CATSVPMHGTNIGELFF	TGTGCCACCAGTGTCCCCATGCATGGAACGAACATCGGGGAGCTGTTTTTT
TRBJ2-7	TRBV5-1	TRBD2	.	CASSLALAGGLYEQYF	TGCGCCAGCAGCTTGGCGCTAGCGGGAGGCCTCTACGAGCAGTACTTC
TRBJ2-4	TRBV5-5	.	few	CASSHEGLPKNIQYF	TGTGCCAGCAGCCACGAGGGTCTCCCCAAAAACATTCAGTACTTC
TRBJ2-3	TRBV9	TRBD2	.	CASSAGLAYRTDTQYF	TGTGCCAGCAGCGCGGGACTAGCGTACCGCACAGATACGCAGTATTTT
TRBJ2-1	TRBV5-1	.	many	CASSPDRSYNEQFF	TGCGCCAGCAGCCCCGACAGGTCCTACAATGAGCAGTTCTTC
TRBJ2-7	TRBV28	TRBD1	.	CASSLHPWTGDPYEQYF	TGTGCCAGCAGTTTACATCCATGGACAGGGGATCCCTACGAGCAGTACTTC
TRBJ2-2	TRBV6-6	.	few	CASSPLAGPRTGELFF	TGTGCCAGCAGTCCCCTCGCGGGCCCCCGAACCGGGGAGCTGTTTTTT
TRBJ2-1	TRBV12-3/TRBV12-4	TRBD2	.	CASRIGGAYNEQFF	TGTGCCAGCAGGATCGGGGGGGCCTACAATGAGCAGTTCTTC
TRBJ2-1	TRBV6-1	.	few	CASSETRPAYNEQFF	TGTGCCAGCAGTGAAACCCGGCCGGCCTACAATGAGCAGTTCTTC
TRBJ1-1	TRBV4-1	.	few	CASSLTYSPEAFF	TGCGCCAGCAGCCTTACCTATTCACCTGAAGCTTTCTTT
TRBJ2-7	TRBV7-2	.	.	CASSLGALGYEQYF	TGTGCCAGCAGCTTAGGGGCCCTAGGCTACGAGCAGTACTTC
TRBJ1-6	TRBV27	.	few	CASSLSRLRDSPLHF	TGTGCCAGCAGTTTGTCGAGACTCAGGGATTCACCCCTCCACTTT
TRBJ1-1	TRBV19	TRBD1	few	CASTGTGPSEAFF	TGTGCCAGTACCGGGACAGGGCCTAGTGAAGCTTTCTTT
TRBJ2-1	TRBV19	TRBD2	.	CASSIGGGAMNEQFF	TGTGCCAGTAGTATAGGCGGGGGGGCCATGAATGAGCAGTTCTTC
TRBJ2-3	TRBV9	.	once	CASSVSSSKNTQYF	TGTGCCAGCAGCGTATCCTCGTCAAAGAATACGCAGTATTTT
TRBJ2-1	TRBV7-2	TRBD2	few	CASSLATASGRNEQFF	TGTGCCAGCAGCTTAGCTACGGCTAGCGGGAGGAATGAGCAGTTCTTC
TRBJ1-5	TRBV25-1	.	.	CASSEEEGIQGRTNQPQHF	TGTGCCAGCAGTGAAGAGGAGGGTATACAGGGTAGGACCAATCAGCCCCAGCATTTT
TRBJ1-2	TRBV5-1	.	.	CASSTGQSHYGYTF	TGCGCCAGCAGCACAGGACAGAGCCACTATGGCTACACCTTC
TRBJ1-5	TRBV4-2	TRBD1	.	CASSQGQGTGGNQPQHF	TGTGCCAGCAGCCAAGGACAGGGTACCGGGGGCAATCAGCCCCAGCATTTT
TRBJ2-7	TRBV12-3/TRBV12-4	TRBD2	few	CASSWGGQSGSLPEQYF	TGTGCCAGCAGTTGGGGGGGGCAGAGCGGGAGTCTCCCCGAGCAGTACTTC
TRBJ1-5	TRBV5-1	.	.	CASSLTAGTNNQPQHF	TGCGCCAGCAGCTTGACAGCAGGAACGAACAATCAGCCCCAGCATTTT
TRBJ1-5	TRBV2	.	few	CASSGTESSNQPQHF	TGTGCCAGCAGTGGGACGGAAAGTAGCAATCAGCCCCAGCATTTT
TRBJ2-3	TRBV18	TRBD2	.	CASSPGLAGTLSRTDTQYF	TGTGCCAGCTCACCAGGACTAGCGGGGACGCTTTCTCGCACAGATACGCAGTATTTT
TRBJ2-3	TRBV29-1	TRBD2	.	CSVESGGGTDTQYF	TGCAGCGTTGAAAGCGGGGGTGGCACAGATACGCAGTATTTT
TRBJ1-1	TRBV6-1	TRBD1	few	CASSEHTGQGMVAAFF	TGTGCCAGCAGTGAACACACGGGACAGGGGATGGTCGCGGCTTTCTTT
TRBJ2-7	TRBV5-1	TRBD2	.	CASSPETSGMTYEQYF	TGCGCCAGCAGCCCGGAGACTAGCGGGATGACCTACGAGCAGTACTTC
TRBJ1-1	TRBV15	TRBD1	.	CATSRPGTGNTEAFF	TGTGCCACCAGCAGGCCTGGGACAGGGAACACTGAAGCTTTCTTT
TRBJ2-3	TRBV4-3	TRBD2	.	CASSQDGLAADTQYF	TGCGCCAGCAGCCAAGATGGACTAGCGGCAGATACGCAGTATTTT
TRBJ1-1	TRBV10-1	.	.	CASSVYLQAFF	TGCGCCAGCAGTGTTTACCTTCAAGCTTTCTTT
TRBJ2-3	TRBV24-1	.	few	CATRSEVPDTQYF	TGTGCCACCAGGTCGGAGGTCCCAGATACGCAGTATTTT
TRBJ2-1	TRBV13	TRBD2	few	CASSGLAESHNEQFF	TGTGCCAGCAGCGGACTAGCGGAAAGCCACAATGAGCAGTTCTTC
TRBJ2-1	TRBV27	TRBD2	few	CASSRLYGAGDNEQFF	TGTGCCAGCAGTCGATTATATGGGGCGGGAGACAATGAGCAGTTCTTC
TRBJ2-6	TRBV6-5	.	.	CASSYSGSLSGRANVLTF	TGTGCCAGCAGTTACTCCGGCTCCCTGAGTGGAAGGGCCAACGTCCTGACTTTC
TRBJ2-7	TRBV5-1	TRBD2	.	CASSGTSTTYEQYF	TGCGCCAGCAGCGGGACTAGCACCACCTACGAGCAGTACTTC
TRBJ2-1	TRBV3-2	.	few	CASSQDKAEYNEQFF	TGTGCCAGCAGCCAAGATAAGGCCGAATACAATGAGCAGTTCTTC
TRBJ2-1	TRBV7-6	TRBD2	.	CASSRAGGFLDEQFF	TGTGCCAGCAGCAGAGCGGGGGGCTTTTTGGATGAGCAGTTCTTC
TRBJ1-4	TRBV20-1	.	few	CSARVGATNEKLFF	TGCAGTGCTAGAGTGGGTGCAACTAATGAAAAACTGTTTTTT
TRBJ2-7	TRBV7-9	TRBD1	few	CASSSDRSPYEQYF	TGTGCCAGCAGCTCGGACAGGTCTCCCTACGAGCAGTACTTC
TRBJ2-1	TRBV4-2	.	.	CDSSQEAIYEQFF	TGTGACAGCAGCCAAGAGGCCATCTATGAGCAGTTCTTC
TRBJ2-5	TRBV5-5	.	few	CASSLPRIQETQYF	TGTGCCAGCAGCTTGCCCCGGATACAAGAGACCCAGTACTTC